Presented here are 27 T cell receptor beta chains from one specimen sequenced in a study of blood T cell repertoires in COVID-19 (dated by TCRdb to 2018 to 2021). Library generation was performed with the immunoSEQ multiplex PCR assay. Here the immuneACCESS table is served through TCRdb, limited to in-frame sequences with V and J called. Missing clones are a known gap in these copies; in checked studies unresolved V genes cover under half, and the rest lacks a known reason. The sample includes fewer than 200,000 clones, with more than 70% observed a single time. The biggest ten clones account for 3.5% to 4% of the sample. Sequencing was carried out using PBMCs or T cells enriched from blood (not recorded which). The receptors stem from a woman between 45 and 65 years old in a cohort exposed to, infected with or recovered from COVID-19 (not recorded which).

The rearrangement uses TRBV4-1 and TRBJ1-2; 7 nucleotides align to TRBD1. The germline CDR1 and CDR2 sequences are MGHRA and YSYEKL. V lost 0 bases, J lost 4 bases, and 8 bases stayed unmatched. The CDR3 is made up of 16 amino acids. The CDR3 loop is CASSQDWPGGLYGYTF. Written as DNA, the CDR3 is TGCGCCAGCAGCCAAGATTGGCCAGGGGGTCTCTATGGCTACACCTTC.

V is TRBV7-9 and J is TRBJ2-5; 7 nucleotides line up with TRBD1. This CDR3 has 15 residues. CDR1 is SEHNR, CDR2 FQNEAQ, per germline (reference sequence). The junction had 4 bases not matched to a gene; V was cut back by 1 base and J by 2 bases. This CDR3 reads CASSLVTGTQETQYF. The CDR3 DNA reads as TGTGCCAGCAGCTTAGTGACAGGGACACAAGAGACCCAGTACTTC.

For the CDR3, the DNA is TGTGCCAGTAACCGGACTAGCGGGGGGGTCAATGAGCAGTTCTTC. Its protein is CASNRTSGGVNEQFF. The chain is built from TRBV21-1 and TRBJ2-1; the tabulated D call, TRBD2, remains unverified against the DNA. TRBV21-1 is marked as a pseudogene. The CDR3 sequence is 15 residues long.

The chain is built from TRBV11-3 and TRBJ2-1; 9 bases fit TRBD1. CDR1 is SGHNT, CDR2 YENEEA, per germline. The junction had 9 bases not matched to a gene; V was cut back by 5 bases and J by 7 bases. The CDR3 totals 15 residues. The CDR3 spells CASSPRGQGINEQFF. The CDR3 coding sequence is TGTGCCAGCAGCCCCCGCGGACAGGGGATTAATGAGCAGTTCTTC. The full variable domain, completed using reference TRBV11-3 and TRBJ2-1, is EAGVVQSPRYKIIEKKQPVAFWCNPISGHNTLYWYLQNLGQGPELLIRYENEEAVDDSQLPKDRFSAERLKGVDSTLKIQPAELGDSAVYLCASSPRGQGINEQFFGPGTRLTVL.

This rearrangement joins TRBV11-3 to TRBJ1-1; D gene uncertain. CDR1 SGHNT and CDR2 YENEEA come from the germline V gene. The CDR3 runs to 13 residues. V lost 5 bases to trimming and J lost 10 bases, with 17 bases between them. The CDR3 sequence: CASSIGTTDPAFF. The CDR3 DNA is TGTGCCAGCAGCATAGGCACTACTGACCCAGCTTTCTTT.

The chain is built from TRBV29-1 and TRBJ2-2; possible D gene TRBD1, 7 bases. Germline assignment: CDR1 SQVTM and CDR2 ANQGSEA. V was pared by 7 bases and J by 7 bases, with 19 bases between. CDR3 length: 14 amino acids. The CDR3 DNA reads TGCAGCGCCACTCAGGAGGGGGCCGGCGGGGAGCTGTTTTTT. Its translation: CSATQEGAGGELFF.

The gene calls are TRBV6-6 and TRBJ2-5; 10 bases fit TRBD2. Trimming removed 5 bases from V and 5 bases from J; junction bases left unmatched: 5. Germline CDR1 and CDR2: MNHNY and SVGAGI (reference sequence). This CDR3 contains 14 residues. For the CDR3, the DNA is TGTGCCAGCAGTACAGCGGGAGGGGTGGAGACCCAGTACTTC. Residues: CASSTAGGVETQYF.

This chain connects TRBV27 to TRBJ1-5; 8 bases align to TRBD1. The trim removed 5 bases at V and 6 bases at J, leaving 12 bases unmatched. Germline CDR1 MNHEY, CDR2 SMNVEV (reference sequence). The CDR3 runs to 16 residues. DNA for the CDR3: TGTGCCAGCAGTCCCACAGGACAGGGTAAGGTTCAGCCCCAGCATTTT. This encodes CASSPTGQGKVQPQHF.

The chain uses TRBV6-2 or TRBV6-3 and TRBJ2-3; possibly TRBD1 for D (6 bases). Germline V CDR1 and CDR2: MNHEY, SVGEGT. Trimming stripped 5 bases from V and 5 bases from J, with 11 bases between. The CDR3 is made up of 13 amino acids. The CDR3 loop is CASSDRSEDTQYF. CDR3 sequence (DNA): TGTGCCAGCAGTGACAGGTCGGAAGATACGCAGTATTTT.

This clone was detected only once. V usage is TRBV10-3 and J usage is TRBJ1-1, with TRBD1 identical over 9 bases. The germline gives CDR1 ENHRY, CDR2 SYGVKD. The ends lost 7 bases at V and 0 bases at J; junction bases unmatched: 6. This CDR3 has 15 amino acids. The CDR3 loop is CAITLTGGMNTEAFF. As DNA, the CDR3 is TGTGCCATCACCCTGACAGGGGGGATGAACACTGAAGCTTTCTTT.

This chain joins TRBV2 and TRBJ2-7, with a tentative D call TRBD1 (6 bases). Germline lookup yields CDR1 SNHLY and CDR2 FYNNEI. V lost 5 bases, J lost 2 bases, and 13 bases lay in between. The CDR3 totals 14 residues. CDR3 sequence: CASSKDRRAYEQYF. The CDR3 DNA reads TGTGCCAGCAGTAAAGACAGGCGAGCCTACGAGCAGTACTTC.

This clone was observed a handful of times. V is TRBV29-1 and J is TRBJ2-7, with D unresolved. V shed 6 bases and J shed 7 bases, with 13 bases lying between them. Germline V gives CDR1 SQVTM, CDR2 ANQGSEA. This CDR3 region has 11 residues. DNA of the CDR3: TGCAGCGTAGCCAATCCGGAGGAGCAGTACTTC. Protein sequence: CSVANPEEQYF.

V usage is TRBV2 and J usage is TRBJ1-2; the match to TRBD1 covers 8 bases. Per germline, CDR1 SNHLY and CDR2 FYNNEI. This CDR3 contains 14 residues. The V segment lost 7 bases and the J segment 4 bases; nucleotides outside the gene matches: 8. The CDR3 is CASISRTGTYGYTF. The CDR3 coding sequence is TGTGCCAGCATTTCCCGGACAGGGACCTATGGCTACACCTTC.

The rearrangement joins TRBV28 to TRBJ2-1, with 11 bases aligning to TRBD2. The CDR3 is 17 residues long. With V trimmed by 6 bases and J by 2 bases, 9 bases remained unmatched. CDR1 is MDHEN, CDR2 SYDVKM, per germline. In DNA, the CDR3 is TGTGCCAGCAGCACGACTAGCGGGGTTAGAGCCTACAATGAGCAGTTCTTC. This codes for CASSTTSGVRAYNEQFF.

The chain uses TRBV10-3 and TRBJ1-1; TRBD1 aligns across 7 bases. V lost 2 bases, J lost 4 bases, and 4 bases stayed unmatched. The CDR3 runs 14 residues. Germline loops: CDR1 ENHRY, CDR2 SYGVKD. CDR3 DNA: TGTGCCATCAGTGAGCAGGGGGTCGGCACTGAAGCTTTCTTT. Translated, it gives CAISEQGVGTEAFF.

V gene TRBV7-9 combines with J gene TRBJ2-7; D perhaps matches TRBD1 (5 bases). CDR3 length equals 14 residues. Trimming pared 3 bases from V and 0 bases from J, leaving 9 bases between. Germline V CDR1 and CDR2: SEHNR, FQNEAQ (reference sequence). The CDR3 DNA reads TGTGCCAGCAGCTTCCAGGGCAGCTCCTACGAGCAGTACTTC. Residues: CASSFQGSSYEQYF.

The chain has TRBV2 and TRBJ2-7, with TRBD2 matching over 8 bases. V was pared by 6 bases and J by 7 bases, with 8 bases of the junction left unmatched. CDR3 length: 13 residues. Germline V lookup: CDR1 SNHLY, CDR2 FYNNEI. CDR3 nucleotides: TGTGCCAGCAGCCTCGGGACTAGTCGGGAGCAGTACTTC. Translation gives CASSLGTSREQYF.

The chain is built from TRBV11-2 and TRBJ1-3; 8 positions agree with TRBD1. V trimming: 8 bases; J trimming: 4 bases; junction bases outside the gene matches: 7. The CDR3 covers 14 residues. Germline assignment: CDR1 SGHAT and CDR2 FQNNGV. CDR3 nucleotides: TGTGCCAGCGGAAGAGGACAGGGAGGAAACACCATATATTTT. It specifies CASGRGQGGNTIYF.

The chain uses TRBV7-6 and TRBJ2-7, with D perhaps TRBD2 (6 bases). CDR3 length: 14 amino acids. V lost 5 bases to trimming and J lost 3 bases, with 14 bases between them. Looked up from germline, CDR1 is SGHVS and CDR2 is FNYEAQ. The CDR3, as DNA: TGTGCCAGCAGCCCAGGGCCGGACTACTACGAGCAGTACTTC. Protein sequence: CASSPGPDYYEQYF. The entire variable domain, with the rest obtained from reference TRBV7-6 and TRBJ2-7, is as follows: GAGVSQSPRYKVTKRGQDVALRCDPISGHVSLYWYRQALGQGPEFLTYFNYEAQQDKSGLPNDRFSAERPEGSISTLTIQRTEQRDSAMYRCASSPGPDYYEQYFGPGTRLTVT.

This chain links TRBV5-8 with TRBJ1-5; D is unclear. Between the trimmed V and J ends, which lost 2 bases and 0 bases, there was a span of 6 bases. The germline V gene encodes CDR1 SGHTS and CDR2 YDEGEE. The CDR3 totals 14 residues. CDR3 in DNA: TGTGCCAGCAGCTTTTCATTTAGCAATCAGCCCCAGCATTTT. It encodes CASSFSFSNQPQHF.

This chain links TRBV7-8 with TRBJ1-2, with TRBD1 matching 7 bases. The CDR3 consists of 14 residues. Germline CDR1 reads SGHVS; CDR2 reads FQNEAQ. V was pared by 7 bases and J by 2 bases, with 7 bases of the junction left unmatched. The CDR3 loop reads CASTDTTGNYGYTF. The DNA of the CDR3 is TGTGCCAGCACCGACACGACAGGGAACTATGGCTACACCTTC.

The CDR3 loop reads CASSMGSGVHEQYF. DNA of the CDR3: TGTGCCAGTAGTATGGGTAGCGGGGTCCACGAGCAGTACTTC. V usage is TRBV19 and J usage is TRBJ2-7, with 8 bases lining up with TRBD2. Germline CDR1 reads LNHDA; CDR2 reads SQIVND (reference sequence). V dropped 3 bases and J dropped 5; count of bases not matched to a gene: 6. The CDR3 loop spans 14 amino acids.

The chain recombines TRBV6-1 with TRBJ1-5; D ambiguous. The V and J ends lost 3 bases and 3 bases respectively, with 15 bases between them. Per germline, CDR1 MNHNS and CDR2 SASEGT. The CDR3 has 16 residues. Here the CDR3 DNA reads TGTGCCAGCAGTGATAACTGGAGCCAGAACAATCAGCCCCAGCATTTT. It codes for CASSDNWSQNNQPQHF.

This sequence joins TRBV11-2 and TRBJ1-3; 7 positions match TRBD1. This CDR3 has 15 residues. After removal of 5 bases from V and 0 bases from J, the junction contained 4 bases not matched to a gene. From germline, CDR1 is SGHAT and CDR2 FQNNGV. The chain's CDR3 is CASSRDRVSGNTIYF. The CDR3 DNA sequence: TGTGCCAGCAGCCGAGACAGGGTCTCTGGAAACACCATATATTTT.

This chain uses TRBV7-5 with TRBJ2-2; the D call of TRBD1 is as the table states it, not checked on the DNA. TRBV7-5 is deemed a pseudogene. The CDR3 has 14 amino acids. CDR3 sequence reads: CARSSDRCTGELFF. CDR3 coding DNA: TGTGCCAGAAGCTCCGACAGGTGCACCGGGGAGCTGTTTTTT.

CDR3 loop: CASSHGGSYNEQFF. CDR3 bases: TGTGCCAGCAGCCACGGGGGATCCTACAATGAGCAGTTCTTC. The rearrangement uses TRBV11-2 and TRBJ2-1, with D perhaps TRBD2 (6 bases). The CDR3 consists of 14 residues. Germline V CDR1 and CDR2: SGHAT, FQNNGV. Trimming took 5 bases from V and 1 from J, leaving 9 bases between them.

This chain joins TRBV5-1 and TRBJ2-2; the match to TRBD1 covers 7 bases. This CDR3 spans 14 amino acids. The V gene end was trimmed by 3 bases and the J gene end by 4 bases; junction bases not matched to a gene: 3. CDR1 is SGHRS and CDR2 is YFSETQ in the germline V gene. As DNA, the CDR3 is TGCGCCAGCAGCTATACAGGGGTCACCGGGGAGCTGTTTTTT. The encoded protein is CASSYTGVTGELFF.